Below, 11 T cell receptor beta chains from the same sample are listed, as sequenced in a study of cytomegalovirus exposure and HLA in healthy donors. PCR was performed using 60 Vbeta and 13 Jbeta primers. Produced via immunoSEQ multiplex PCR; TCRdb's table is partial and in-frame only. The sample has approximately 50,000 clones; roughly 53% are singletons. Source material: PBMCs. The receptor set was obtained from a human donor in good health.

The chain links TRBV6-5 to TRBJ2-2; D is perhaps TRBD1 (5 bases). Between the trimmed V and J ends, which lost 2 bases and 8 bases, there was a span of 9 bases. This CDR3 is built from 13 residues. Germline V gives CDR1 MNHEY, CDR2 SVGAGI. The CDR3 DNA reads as TGTGCCAGCAGTTACCCCCGGACAGGGGAGCTGTTTTTT. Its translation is CASSYPRTGELFF.

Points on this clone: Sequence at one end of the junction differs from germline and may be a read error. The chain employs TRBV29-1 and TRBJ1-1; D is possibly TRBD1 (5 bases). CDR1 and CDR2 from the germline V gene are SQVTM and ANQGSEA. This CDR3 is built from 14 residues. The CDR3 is CSVVKQVGGTEASF. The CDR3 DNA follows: TGCAGCGTAGTAAAACAGGTGGGAGGCACTGAAGCTTCCTTT.

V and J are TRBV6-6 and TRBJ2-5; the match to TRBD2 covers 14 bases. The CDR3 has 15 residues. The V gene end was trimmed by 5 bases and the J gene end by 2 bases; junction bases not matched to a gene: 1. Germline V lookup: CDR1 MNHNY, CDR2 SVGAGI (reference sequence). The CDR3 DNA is TGTGCCAGCAGTCGACTAGCGGGGGGGCAAGAGACCCAGTACTTC. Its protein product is CASSRLAGGQETQYF.

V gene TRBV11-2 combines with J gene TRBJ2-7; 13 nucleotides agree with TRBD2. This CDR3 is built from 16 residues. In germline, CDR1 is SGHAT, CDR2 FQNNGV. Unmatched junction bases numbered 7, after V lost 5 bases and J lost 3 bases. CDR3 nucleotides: TGTGCCAGCAGCCCAGGACTAGCGGGAGCGAACTACGAGCAGTACTTC. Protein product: CASSPGLAGANYEQYF.

This CDR3 reads CASSYMTGKSNQPQHF. The CDR3 DNA reads TGTGCCAGCAGTTACATGACAGGGAAGAGCAATCAGCCCCAGCATTTT. The gene calls are TRBV6-5 and TRBJ1-5; 7 bases align to TRBD1. This CDR3 spans 16 amino acids. V lost 2 bases to trimming and J lost 1 base; unmatched junction nucleotides: 5. The germline gives CDR1 MNHEY, CDR2 SVGAGI.

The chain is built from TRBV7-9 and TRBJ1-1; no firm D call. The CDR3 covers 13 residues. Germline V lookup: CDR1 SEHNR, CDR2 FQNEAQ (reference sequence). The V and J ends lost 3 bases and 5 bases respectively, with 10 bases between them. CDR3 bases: TGTGCCAGCAGCTTTACGGAGGGTACTGAAGCTTTCTTT. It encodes CASSFTEGTEAFF. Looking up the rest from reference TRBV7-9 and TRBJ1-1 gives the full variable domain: DTGVSQNPRHKITKRGQNVTFRCDPISEHNRLYWYRQTLGQGPEFLTYFQNEAQLEKSRLLSDRFSAERPKGSFSTLEIQRTEQGDSAMYLCASSFTEGTEAFFGQGTRLTVV.

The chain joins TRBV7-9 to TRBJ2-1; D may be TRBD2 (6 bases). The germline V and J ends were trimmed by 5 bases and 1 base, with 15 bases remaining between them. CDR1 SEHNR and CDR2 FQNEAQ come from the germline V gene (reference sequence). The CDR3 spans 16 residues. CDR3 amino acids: CASSPLGGSSYNEQFF. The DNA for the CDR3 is TGTGCCAGCAGCCCTCTGGGGGGTTCGTCCTACAATGAGCAGTTCTTC.

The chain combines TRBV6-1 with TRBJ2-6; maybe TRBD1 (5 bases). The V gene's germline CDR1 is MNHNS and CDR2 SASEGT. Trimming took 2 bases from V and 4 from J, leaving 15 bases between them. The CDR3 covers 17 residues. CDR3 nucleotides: TGTGCCAGCAGTGAACAGGGCTTTCCTTCCGGGGCCAACGTCCTGACTTTC. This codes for CASSEQGFPSGANVLTF.

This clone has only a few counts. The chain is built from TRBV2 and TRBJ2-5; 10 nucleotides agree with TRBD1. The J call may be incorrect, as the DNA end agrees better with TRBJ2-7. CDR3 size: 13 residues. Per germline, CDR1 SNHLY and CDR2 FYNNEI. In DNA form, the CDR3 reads TGTGCCAGCAGGGGACAGGGGTGGTCCGAGCAGTACTTC. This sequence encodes CASRGQGWSEQYF.

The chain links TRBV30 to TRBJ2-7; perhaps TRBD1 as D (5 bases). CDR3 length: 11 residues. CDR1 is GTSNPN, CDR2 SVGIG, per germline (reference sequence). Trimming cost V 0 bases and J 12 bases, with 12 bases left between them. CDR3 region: CAWSVQGAAYF. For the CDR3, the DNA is TGTGCCTGGAGTGTACAAGGGGCCGCGTACTTC. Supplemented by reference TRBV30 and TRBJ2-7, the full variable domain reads SQTIHQWPATLVQPVGSPLSLECTVEGTSNPNLYWYRQAAGRGLQLLFYSVGIGQISSEVPQNLSASRPQDRQFILSSKKLLLSDSGFYLCAWSVQGAAYFGPGTRLTVT.

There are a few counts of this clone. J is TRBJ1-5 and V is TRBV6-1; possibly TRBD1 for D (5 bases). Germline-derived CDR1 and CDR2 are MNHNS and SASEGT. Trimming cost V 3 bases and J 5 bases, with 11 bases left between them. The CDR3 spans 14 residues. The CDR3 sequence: CASSEWRGDQPQHF. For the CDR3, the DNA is TGTGCCAGCAGTGAGTGGAGGGGTGATCAGCCCCAGCATTTT.